The 18 T cell receptor beta chains below were found in one sample sequenced in a study of blood T cell repertoires in COVID-19. Only in-frame clones appear in the TCRdb table, and some are missing; sequencing was by immunoSEQ multiplex PCR. The top ten clones hold 3.7% of a sample with roughly 150,000 clones, 65% to 85% of them seen once. Sequencing was carried out using peripheral blood. These TCRs come from a woman of 80 years or more with acute or convalescent COVID-19.

The chain has TRBV5-1 and TRBJ1-2, with TRBD1 matching 12 bases. Germline V gene lookup returns CDR1 SGHRS and CDR2 YFSETQ. CDR3 size: 15 residues. Losses at the gene ends were 4 bases for V and 7 bases for J; bases not matched to a gene: 8. CDR3 nucleotides: TGCGCCAGCAGCGCACCGGGACAGGGGGCGAGTGGCTACACCTTC. Protein sequence: CASSAPGQGASGYTF. Full variable domain (missing parts from reference TRBV5-1 and TRBJ1-2): KAGVTQTPRYLIKTRGQQVTLSCSPISGHRSVSWYQQTPGQGLQFLFEYFSETQRNKGNFPGRFSGRQFSNSRSEMNVSTLELGDSALYLCASSAPGQGASGYTFGSGTRLTVV.

The J gene is TRBJ1-2, the V gene TRBV18; D is possibly TRBD1 (5 bases). Trimming shortened V by 1 base and J by 5 bases, and 11 bases separated the two germline ends. The CDR3 has 14 amino acids. Germline V lookup: CDR1 KGHSH, CDR2 LQKENI. CDR3 residues: CASSPLRETYGYTF. The CDR3 nucleotides are TGTGCCAGCTCACCACTCAGGGAAACTTATGGCTACACCTTC.

V gene TRBV27 combines with J gene TRBJ2-7; TRBD2 aligns across 13 bases. Per germline, CDR1 MNHEY and CDR2 SMNVEV (reference sequence). The junction had 4 bases not matched to a gene; V was cut back by 4 bases and J by 4 bases. There are 15 residues in the CDR3. The CDR3 DNA reads TGTGCCAGCAGTTCAACTAGCGGGAGGGGGTACGAGCAGTACTTC. Its translation: CASSSTSGRGYEQYF.

This clone was seen only a few times. The CDR3: CASSSGQGALAAFF. CDR3 coding DNA: TGTGCCAGCAGCTCCGGACAGGGGGCGCTTGCAGCTTTCTTT. The chain carries TRBV9 and TRBJ1-1; 11 nucleotides line up with TRBD1. The J segment lost 10 bases and the V segment lost 4 bases, leaving 9 bases of the junction unmatched. CDR1 is SGDLS, CDR2 YYNGEE, per germline. The CDR3 is 14 residues long.

The V call is TRBV4-1, the J call TRBJ2-7; 7 bases align to TRBD2. Germline V gene data show CDR1 as MGHRA and CDR2 as YSYEKL. The CDR3 sequence is 18 residues long. The V segment lost 0 bases and the J segment 6 bases; nucleotides outside the gene matches: 17. This CDR3 is CASSQDRNSGFALVEQYF. The CDR3 DNA reads as TGCGCCAGCAGCCAAGATCGGAATAGCGGGTTCGCCCTCGTCGAGCAGTACTTC.

J is TRBJ2-7 and V is TRBV6-5; no reliable D call. Looked up from germline, CDR1 is MNHEY and CDR2 is SVGAGI. V lost 0 bases to trimming and J lost 2 bases, with 11 bases between them. CDR3 length: 15 residues. DNA of the CDR3: TGTGCCAGCAGTTACTCGTATGCCTCAGCCTACGAGCAGTACTTC. This encodes CASSYSYASAYEQYF.

This clone occurred once. At one end, the junction sequence differs from germline, possibly due to a read error. The chain employs TRBV12-3 or TRBV12-4 and TRBJ2-3; 11 bases map to TRBD2. The length of the CDR3 is 12 residues. DNA for the CDR3: TGTGCCAGCAGTTTAACTAGCGGGAGTGTTGTTTTT. As protein: CASSLTSGSVVF.

The chain joins TRBV19 to TRBJ1-1, with a possible D match to TRBD1 (6 bases). This CDR3 contains 12 residues. CDR1 is LNHDA, CDR2 SQIVND, per germline (reference sequence). V lost 11 bases and J 6 bases, leaving 16 bases between the germline ends. The CDR3 here is CASGQGTPEAFF. CDR3 DNA sequence: TGTGCCTCAGGCCAGGGGACACCTGAAGCTTTCTTT.

In this sample, this clone turned up once. This chain joins TRBV3-1 (or the pseudogene TRBV3-2) and TRBJ1-5; 7 bases map to TRBD1. The V and J ends lost 3 bases and 7 bases, in that order; junction bases with no gene match: 6. CDR3 size: 14 residues. Germline assignment: CDR1 LGHDT and CDR2 YNNKEL (reference sequence). The CDR3 DNA sequence: TGTGCCAGCAGCCATCAAGGGGGCGGCCAGCCCCAGCATTTT. This translates into CASSHQGGGQPQHF.

The rearrangement uses TRBV3-1 (or the pseudogene TRBV3-2) and TRBJ2-1, with 7 bases that match TRBD1. V shed 3 bases and J 2 bases; nucleotides not matched to a gene: 13. Looked up from germline, CDR1 is LGHDT and CDR2 is YNNKEL (reference sequence). The CDR3 has 18 residues. In nucleotides, the CDR3 is TGTGCCAGCAGCCAGTCAACCATGAAAGGGGGCCCCTACAATGAGCAGTTCTTC. Residues: CASSQSTMKGGPYNEQFF.

The chain has TRBV20-1 and TRBJ2-2, with D possibly TRBD1 on 5 matching bases. The ends were cut back, 7 bases at V and 5 bases at J, with 8 bases in the middle. Per germline, CDR1 DFQATT and CDR2 SNEGSKA (reference sequence). This CDR3 spans 11 amino acids. The CDR3 DNA follows: TGCAGTGTGAAGGGGACCGGGGAGCTGTTTTTT. This sequence encodes CSVKGTGELFF.

The rearrangement uses TRBV18 and TRBJ2-2; 7 bases agree with TRBD1. Losses at the gene ends were 4 bases for V and 2 bases for J; bases not matched to a gene: 13. This CDR3 comprises 18 residues. Germline loops: CDR1 KGHSH, CDR2 LQKENI. The CDR3 sequence is CASSRYPPGTDNTGELFF. As DNA, the CDR3 is TGTGCCAGCTCACGGTACCCCCCCGGGACAGATAACACCGGGGAGCTGTTTTTT.

The CDR3 spells CASSFGIPGGVANYGYTF. The DNA for the CDR3 is TGTGCCAGCAGCTTCGGTATTCCAGGGGGAGTCGCTAACTATGGCTACACCTTC. The chain is built from TRBV7-9 and TRBJ1-2; TRBD1 agrees at 7 bases. The trim removed 3 bases at V and 0 bases at J, leaving 13 bases unmatched. CDR3 length: 18 amino acids. Germline CDR1 reads SEHNR; CDR2 reads FQNEAQ (reference sequence).

This clone was counted between two and nine times. V gene TRBV7-9 combines with J gene TRBJ2-5; D not resolved. Trimming removed 5 bases from V and 4 bases from J, with 5 bases in between. Germline CDR1 and CDR2: SEHNR and FQNEAQ (reference sequence). CDR3 length: 11 residues. CDR3 sequence (DNA): TGTGCCAGCAGCATACTAGAGACCCAGTACTTC. Its translation is CASSILETQYF.

This clone was observed a few times. This chain connects TRBV5-6 to TRBJ2-5; 14 bases agree with TRBD2. The CDR3 contains 17 residues. J was trimmed by 2 bases and V by 3 bases; bases with no gene match: 6. Germline-derived CDR1 and CDR2 are SGHDT and YYEEEE. The CDR3 spells CASSSSTSGRVQETQYF. The CDR3 nucleotides are TGTGCCAGCAGCTCGTCGACTAGCGGGAGGGTACAAGAGACCCAGTACTTC.

J is TRBJ1-2 and V is TRBV5-6, with 8 bases that match TRBD1. The CDR3 has 15 residues. In germline, CDR1 is SGHDT, CDR2 YYEEEE. V was clipped by 3 bases and J by 3 bases; unmatched bases: 7. In DNA, the CDR3 is TGTGCCAGCAGCTGGGGACAGGCTGGAGACTATGGCTACACCTTC. This translates into CASSWGQAGDYGYTF.

This clone was seen at least ten times. This chain connects TRBV5-4 to TRBJ2-1; D is perhaps TRBD2 (6 bases). Trimming removed 0 bases from V and 0 bases from J, with 10 bases in between. The CDR3 is 16 residues long. Germline assignment: CDR1 SGHNT and CDR2 YYREEE (reference sequence). The chain's CDR3 is CASSLGAGPSYNEQFF. The CDR3, as DNA: TGTGCCAGCAGCTTGGGGGCGGGGCCCTCCTACAATGAGCAGTTCTTC.

The rearrangement uses TRBV15 and TRBJ2-5; no clear D gene. With 5 bases removed from V and 5 bases from J, the gap between germline ends came to 9 bases. Germline values: CDR1 LNHNV, CDR2 YYDKDF (reference sequence). There are 12 residues in the CDR3. As DNA, the CDR3 is TGTGCCACCAGCGTTTATTCGGAGACCCAGTACTTC. Protein sequence: CATSVYSETQYF.